This T cell receptor beta chain was retrieved from a study of T-cell memory formation after mild COVID-19. Each CDR3 protein is one row after TCRdb ran MiXCR on the 5' RACE reads. The sample includes about 180,000 distinct CDR3 sequences, roughly 18% of them seen just once. This clonotype was observed a handful of times. Trimming cost V 3 bases and J 9 bases; bases outside gene matches: 7. The CDR3 loop spans 14 amino acids. Germline-derived CDR1 and CDR2 are DFQATT and SNEGSKA (reference sequence). This chain links TRBV20-1 with TRBJ2-1, with TRBD1 matching over 11 bases. The material sequenced was PBMCs or a T cell subset sorted from them (not recorded which). The receptor was isolated from a man between 18 and 35 years old who had mild COVID-19 (a few samples of this study predate the infection). Cell type and time point are not known. The DNA for the CDR3 is TGCAGTGCTAGCCGGGACAGGGGGGACAGTGAGCAGTTCTTC. This codes for CSASRDRGDSEQFF.